This T cell receptor beta chain came from a study of blood T cell repertoires in COVID-19. How the authors handled the data: For nucleated cells, counts were estimated from reference gene primer amplification. Method: immunoSEQ multiplex PCR; TCRdb's copy keeps in-frame clones and lacks some. Clonal size and the V and J genes are those of that table, whereas D and trimming came from the DNA. The table records approximately 270,000 clones, about 89% of them present only once. V was clipped by 0 bases and J by 2 bases, with 12 bases between them. Germline-derived CDR1 and CDR2 are SGHKS and YYEKEE (reference sequence). This CDR3 comprises 15 residues.

The specimen was peripheral blood. The clonotype originates from a man aged 25 to 40 with acute or convalescent COVID-19. The chain joins TRBV5-5 to TRBJ2-7, with unresolved D. For the CDR3, the DNA is TGTGCCAGCAGCTTGGAACGAGGCCTTACCTACGAGCAGTACTTC. It translates to CASSLERGLTYEQYF.